This passage covers 3 T cell receptor beta chains from one sample sequenced in a study of cytomegalovirus exposure and HLA in healthy donors. The PCR ran on 60 Vbeta and 13 Jbeta primers. Generated by immunoSEQ multiplex PCR, the TCRdb table keeps only in-frame clones and is missing some. The repertoire has around 110,000 clones, around 77% of them found once; the top ten carry 2% to 3%. Sequenced: PBMCs. The receptors originated from a man between 18 and 29 years old in good health and CMV-seronegative.

This clone was seen only a few times. V is TRBV6-6 and J is TRBJ2-7; maybe TRBD2 (6 bases). The CDR3 is made up of 13 amino acids. Germline V gives CDR1 MNHNY, CDR2 SVGAGI (reference sequence). Trimming pared 8 bases from V and 1 base from J, leaving 12 bases between. The CDR3 sequence is CASRDSRSYEQYF. The CDR3 DNA follows: TGTGCCAGCCGGGACTCAAGATCCTACGAGCAGTACTTC.

This clone was observed a few times. This chain links TRBV2 with TRBJ2-2; 9 nucleotides agree with TRBD1. The germline V gene has CDR1 SNHLY and CDR2 FYNNEI. The CDR3 contains 18 residues. The J segment lost 6 bases and the V segment lost 0 bases, leaving 11 bases of the junction unmatched. CDR3 sequence: CASSEAGTGTGFAGELFF. The CDR3 nucleotides are TGTGCCAGCAGTGAAGCGGGGACAGGGACGGGTTTCGCCGGGGAGCTGTTTTTT.

This clone was seen more than once but under ten times. The chain uses TRBV6-1 and TRBJ1-2, with D maybe TRBD1 (5 bases). Germline V lookup: CDR1 MNHNS, CDR2 SASEGT. V gave up 7 bases and J gave up 4 bases, with 10 bases separating them. This CDR3 comprises 12 residues. The CDR3 is CASTRALYGYTF. For the CDR3, the DNA is TGTGCCAGCACCAGGGCCCTCTATGGCTACACCTTC.